The 9 T cell receptor beta chains below were found in one sample sequenced in a study of Ad26.COV2.S vaccination and SARS-CoV-2 variants (dated by TCRdb to the early 2020s). Library generation was performed with the immunoSEQ multiplex PCR assay. This is the immuneACCESS table as TCRdb keeps it, with only in-frame sequences that have V and J called. A part of the clones is gone; compared with another copy, unresolved V genes explain less than half, and the rest is unexplained. The sample profile shows 300,000 to 400,000 clones; around 89% of them were found once. Of the sample, 6.4% falls within the top ten clones. In the paper's terms, the treatment or condition label means: about 20 received Ad26.COV2.S at low or high dose, single or two shots; about 5 received placebo; per-sample allocation not given. For vaccine and placebo recipients, the sequenced repertoires came from samples collected on day 63 after the first injection.

Sequenced here: peripheral blood, sampled in a trial of Ad26.COV2.S vaccine versus placebo. These receptors all come from a person between 18 and 65 years old who received the Ad26.COV2.S COVID-19 vaccine or a placebo.

The genes are TRBV23-1 and TRBJ2-2; D call uncertain. TRBV23-1 counts as an open reading frame of uncertain function. The length of the CDR3 is 13 residues. Trimming shortened V by 6 bases and J by 9 bases, and 14 bases separated the two germline ends. The CDR3 sequence is CASRRGHNRELFF. In DNA form, the CDR3 reads TGCGCCAGCAGAAGAGGCCACAATAGGGAGCTGTTTTTT.

The V gene is TRBV1, the J gene TRBJ1-3; no DNA check was done on the table's D call, TRBD1. TRBV1 is classified as a pseudogene. The length of the CDR3 is 17 residues. The CDR3 region has the DNA TGCACCAGCAGCCAAGACCGTCAGGTTTCCCCCGGAAACACCATATATTTT. This gives the protein CTSSQDRQVSPGNTIYF.

The chain is built from TRBV19 and TRBJ2-3; D possibly uses TRBD1 or TRBD2 (6 bases each). The CDR3 length is 16 residues. Germline-derived CDR1 and CDR2 are LNHDA and SQIVND (reference sequence). V dropped 6 bases and J dropped 5 bases, with 21 bases sitting between them. CDR3 protein: CASRAPGGGLVDTQYF. The CDR3 bases are TGTGCCAGTAGGGCGCCTGGTGGGGGGCTGGTAGATACGCAGTATTTT.

This chain's CDR3 is CASSPPGQDNQPQHF. The CDR3 region has the DNA TGTGCCAGCAGCCCTCCGGGACAGGACAATCAGCCCCAGCATTTT. The chain employs TRBV7-9 and TRBJ1-5; 8 nucleotides align to TRBD1. Germline loops: CDR1 SEHNR, CDR2 FQNEAQ (reference sequence). V lost 5 bases and J lost 3; bases outside the gene matches: 6. This CDR3 comprises 15 residues.

This chain joins TRBV5-1 and TRBJ2-3, with a possible D match to TRBD2 (5 bases). Germline V gives CDR1 SGHRS, CDR2 YFSETQ. The length of the CDR3 is 14 residues. V was shortened by 7 bases and J by 2 bases, with 14 bases between the two germline ends. CDR3 region: CASGLVRDTDTQYF. In nucleotides, the CDR3 is TGCGCCAGCGGGTTGGTTCGGGACACAGATACGCAGTATTTT.

The rearrangement links TRBV4-1 to TRBJ1-2, with D possibly matching TRBD1 (5 bases). The germline CDR1 and CDR2 sequences are MGHRA and YSYEKL. V lost 1 base and J 8 bases, leaving 23 bases between the germline ends. The CDR3 runs to 17 residues. The CDR3 loop is CASSQGSFVRQGRGYTF. The CDR3 region has the DNA TGCGCCAGCAGCCAAGGATCATTCGTACGTCAGGGTCGCGGCTACACCTTC.

The CDR3 DNA sequence: TGTGCCTGGAGTCAAGACAGGGAAGCTTTCTTT. It is translated as CAWSQDREAFF. This chain uses TRBV30 with TRBJ1-1; D may be TRBD1 (6 bases). V gave up 2 bases and J gave up 8 bases, with 9 bases separating them. The germline V gene has CDR1 GTSNPN and CDR2 SVGIG (reference sequence). The CDR3 sequence is 11 residues long.

The chain joins TRBV13 to TRBJ2-3, with 11 bases lining up with TRBD2. After removal of 6 bases from V and 3 bases from J, the junction contained 2 bases not matched to a gene. The CDR3 loop spans 14 amino acids. The germline V gene has CDR1 PRHDT and CDR2 FYEKMQ (reference sequence). The CDR3 protein is CASRLAGATDTQYF. CDR3 nucleotides: TGTGCCAGCAGACTAGCGGGGGCTACAGATACGCAGTATTTT.

The chain is built from TRBV12-3 or TRBV12-4 and TRBJ1-6, with unresolved D. Trimming removed 0 bases from V and 9 bases from J, with 6 bases in between. The CDR3 sequence is 13 residues long. The CDR3 DNA follows: TGTGCCAGCAGTTTAGCGCCTAGTTCACCCCTCCACTTT. It encodes CASSLAPSSPLHF.